Shown below are 22 T cell receptor beta chains from a single sample sequenced in a study of blood T cell repertoires in COVID-19. TCRdb keeps only in-frame clones here, not all; method: immunoSEQ multiplex PCR. The repertoire holds 130,000 to 150,000 clones, with about 88% as singletons. Sequenced sample: peripheral blood. Receptor source: a human donor in a cohort sampled during active COVID-19.

The chain joins TRBV7-3 to TRBJ2-1, with a possible D match to TRBD2 (6 bases). This CDR3 spans 16 amino acids. Trimming took off 2 bases at V and 4 bases at J, with 15 bases between the two ends. Germline lookup yields CDR1 SGHTA and CDR2 FQGTGA. CDR3 region: CASSLGYGTRYNEQFF. In DNA form, the CDR3 reads TGTGCCAGCAGCTTAGGTTATGGGACTCGTTACAATGAGCAGTTCTTC.

V gene TRBV21-1 combines with J gene TRBJ2-1; the D segment call TRBD2 is taken from the table without a DNA check. TRBV21-1 is a documented pseudogene. There are 16 residues in the CDR3. The CDR3 DNA reads as TGTGCCAGCAGCAAAGTTCGCGGGGGGGCCATCAATGAGCAGTTCTTC. As protein: CASSKVRGGAINEQFF.

The CDR3 is CASSAPGTGYNEQFF. In DNA, the CDR3 is TGTGCCAGCAGCGCGCCCGGGACAGGGTACAATGAGCAGTTCTTC. The chain joins TRBV14 to TRBJ2-1; 9 nucleotides agree with TRBD1. The junction had 6 bases not matched to a gene; V was cut back by 5 bases and J by 4 bases. CDR1 SGHDN and CDR2 FVKESK come from the germline V gene. This CDR3 comprises 15 residues.

This chain uses TRBV11-2 with TRBJ2-1, with 12 bases identical to TRBD2. The CDR3 spans 16 residues. CDR1 SGHAT and CDR2 FQNNGV come from the germline V gene. V shed 5 bases and J 9 bases; nucleotides not matched to a gene: 11. The CDR3 loop is CASSDRPTSGRVEQFF. The CDR3 DNA reads as TGTGCCAGCAGCGACCGACCGACTAGCGGGAGAGTTGAGCAGTTCTTC.

The chain has TRBV7-2 and TRBJ2-3, with 8 positions matching TRBD1. The CDR3 sequence is 16 residues long. J lost 1 base, V lost 5 bases, and 8 bases had no gene match. Per germline, CDR1 SGHTA and CDR2 FQGNSA. This CDR3 is CASSPQGAGGTDTQYF. The CDR3 coding sequence is TGTGCCAGCAGCCCCCAGGGGGCAGGTGGCACAGATACGCAGTATTTT.

In its sample, this clone was seen a few times. Compared with germline, one end of the junction differs, possibly owing to a read error. This chain's CDR3 is CASNYRGSANYGYTF. The CDR3 DNA reads as TGTGCCAGCAATTACAGGGGTTCTGCGAACTATGGCTACACCTTC. V is TRBV6-5 and J is TRBJ1-2; 7 bases match TRBD1. The CDR3 length is 15 residues. The germline V gene encodes CDR1 MNHEY and CDR2 SVGAGI.

The V gene is TRBV5-1, the J gene TRBJ2-3, with TRBD2 matching over 10 bases. The CDR3 runs to 20 residues. Germline assignment: CDR1 SGHRS and CDR2 YFSETQ. J gave up 1 base and V 1 base, and 15 bases lay outside the gene matches. CDR3 bases: TGCGCCAGCAGCTTGAGTGGGCTAGCGGGGGACGACGACCGCACAGATACGCAGTATTTT. Translating gives CASSLSGLAGDDDRTDTQYF. Based on the CDR3 plus reference TRBV5-1 and TRBJ2-3, the full variable domain is KAGVTQTPRYLIKTRGQQVTLSCSPISGHRSVSWYQQTPGQGLQFLFEYFSETQRNKGNFPGRFSGRQFSNSRSEMNVSTLELGDSALYLCASSLSGLAGDDDRTDTQYFGPGTRLTVL.

This clone was seen once. The chain has TRBV7-2 and TRBJ2-7, with D possibly matching TRBD2 (6 bases). Deletions cut 5 bases from V and 2 bases from J, with 16 bases between. The CDR3 covers 15 residues. Germline values: CDR1 SGHTA, CDR2 FQGNSA. The DNA for the CDR3 is TGTGCCAGCAGCCCCCGGGGGACGAGACCCTACGAGCAGTACTTC. Protein product: CASSPRGTRPYEQYF.

The chain is built from TRBV15 and TRBJ2-7, with TRBD1 matching 8 bases. After removal of 1 base from V and 6 bases from J, the junction contained 11 bases not matched to a gene. Germline loops: CDR1 LNHNV, CDR2 YYDKDF (reference sequence). The CDR3 consists of 16 residues. This CDR3 is CATSRVVTGGPVEQYF. CDR3 DNA: TGTGCCACCAGCAGAGTAGTAACAGGGGGGCCCGTCGAGCAGTACTTC.

In nucleotides, the CDR3 is TGTGCCAGCAGCGCTACCGGGGGGCCCGATACGCAGTATTTT. This translates into CASSATGGPDTQYF. This chain uses TRBV7-2 with TRBJ2-3; D is possibly TRBD2 (7 bases). The CDR3 runs to 14 residues. Germline V gives CDR1 SGHTA, CDR2 FQGNSA. The V end lost 5 bases, the J end lost 6 bases, and 15 bases lay between the germline ends.

The gene calls are TRBV19 and TRBJ1-1; possible D gene TRBD1, 6 bases. Trimming stripped 5 bases from V and 11 bases from J, with 18 bases between. Germline CDR1 and CDR2: LNHDA and SQIVND (reference sequence). The CDR3 runs to 13 residues. The CDR3 region has the DNA TGTGCCAGTAGTTCCCTTATACAGGGCCTCGCTTTCTTT. Amino acid sequence: CASSSLIQGLAFF.

The CDR3 here is CASSADSLQETQYF. In DNA, the CDR3 is TGTGCCAGCAGCGCCGACAGCCTCCAAGAGACCCAGTACTTC. J is TRBJ2-5 and V is TRBV5-5; D perhaps matches TRBD1 (5 bases). Trimming stripped 4 bases from V and 1 base from J, with 11 bases between. The CDR3 spans 14 residues. CDR1 is SGHKS and CDR2 is YYEKEE in the germline V gene (reference sequence).

The rearrangement joins TRBV5-4 to TRBJ2-6; D is perhaps TRBD1 (6 bases). Trimming cost V 0 bases and J 6 bases, with 10 bases left between them. Germline CDR1 is SGHNT and CDR2 is YYREEE (reference sequence). The CDR3 runs to 15 residues. As DNA, the CDR3 is TGTGCCAGCAGCTTGGATCCAGGGGAGGCCAACGTCCTGACTTTC. Amino acid sequence: CASSLDPGEANVLTF.

The chain employs TRBV6-2 or TRBV6-3 and TRBJ2-7; no clear D gene. The V gene lost 5 bases and the J gene lost 2 bases, with 13 bases spanning the gap. The CDR3 totals 14 residues. Germline CDR1 reads MNHEY; CDR2 reads SVGEGT. The CDR3 bases are TGTGCCAGCAGTCGAGCCGGTATAACCTACGAGCAGTACTTC. This translates into CASSRAGITYEQYF.

The chain uses TRBV7-9 and TRBJ2-7; the match to TRBD2 covers 7 bases. V trimming: 4 bases; J trimming: 1 base; junction bases outside the gene matches: 10. The CDR3 is 16 residues long. CDR1 SEHNR and CDR2 FQNEAQ come from the germline V gene (reference sequence). CDR3 sequence reads: CASSSTGGLGSYEQYF. CDR3 bases: TGTGCCAGCAGCTCTACGGGAGGACTGGGATCCTACGAGCAGTACTTC.

The chain is built from TRBV7-2 and TRBJ1-3, with TRBD1 identical over 8 bases. V dropped 4 bases and J dropped 2; count of bases not matched to a gene: 4. The CDR3 sequence is 15 residues long. The germline CDR1 and CDR2 sequences are SGHTA and FQGNSA. The CDR3 region is CASSSTTGAGNTIYF. CDR3 in DNA: TGTGCCAGCAGCTCAACGACAGGGGCTGGAAACACCATATATTTT.

The chain carries TRBV5-1 and TRBJ1-4; 7 bases align to TRBD1. Germline CDR1 and CDR2: SGHRS and YFSETQ. V lost 2 bases and J lost 3; bases outside the gene matches: 4. There are 15 residues in the CDR3. This CDR3 is CASSLQGKANEKLFF. CDR3 nucleotide sequence: TGCGCCAGCAGCTTACAGGGGAAAGCTAATGAAAAACTGTTTTTT. Together with reference TRBV5-1 and TRBJ1-4, the CDR3 gives the full variable domain: KAGVTQTPRYLIKTRGQQVTLSCSPISGHRSVSWYQQTPGQGLQFLFEYFSETQRNKGNFPGRFSGRQFSNSRSEMNVSTLELGDSALYLCASSLQGKANEKLFFGSGTQLSVL.

The gene calls are TRBV7-2 and TRBJ1-2; possibly TRBD1 for D (6 bases). The ends were cut back, 5 bases at V and 6 bases at J, with 13 bases in the middle. Germline V CDR1 and CDR2: SGHTA, FQGNSA. The CDR3 length is 13 residues. This CDR3 is CASSRGTLDGYTF. The CDR3 bases are TGTGCCAGCAGCCGAGGGACATTGGATGGCTACACCTTC.

The J gene is TRBJ2-3, the V gene TRBV10-3; the D gene is possibly TRBD1 (5 bases). The ends were cut back, 6 bases at V and 1 base at J, with 14 bases in the middle. Germline V gene lookup returns CDR1 ENHRY and CDR2 SYGVKD. The CDR3 extends over 15 amino acids. The CDR3 nucleotides read TGTGCCATCAGGGCCTCTGGGGCGCGCACAGATACGCAGTATTTT. This gives the protein CAIRASGARTDTQYF.

This chain links TRBV5-1 with TRBJ2-3; D call uncertain. The CDR3 is 14 amino acids. Looked up from germline, CDR1 is SGHRS and CDR2 is YFSETQ. The V and J ends lost 0 bases and 0 bases respectively, with 5 bases between them. This chain's CDR3 is CASSLGSSTDTQYF. In nucleotides, the CDR3 is TGCGCCAGCAGCTTGGGGAGCAGCACAGATACGCAGTATTTT.

V is TRBV28 and J is TRBJ2-7, with D maybe TRBD1 (5 bases). V was cut by 5 bases and J by 2 bases, with 16 bases left in between. This CDR3 has 15 amino acids. Per the germline V gene, CDR1 is MDHEN and CDR2 is SYDVKM. CDR3 bases: TGTGCCAGCAGTAGTTTGGTCGGCAGGGCCTACGAGCAGTACTTC. This sequence encodes CASSSLVGRAYEQYF. The full variable domain, its missing parts supplied by reference TRBV28 and TRBJ2-7, is DVKVTQSSRYLVKRTGEKVFLECVQDMDHENMFWYRQDPGLGLRLIYFSYDVKMKEKGDIPEGYSVSREKKERFSLILESASTNQTSMYLCASSSLVGRAYEQYFGPGTRLTVT.

The CDR3 reads CASSLSGANTGELFF. The DNA for the CDR3 is TGTGCCAGCAGTTTGTCCGGGGCGAACACCGGGGAGCTGTTTTTT. J is TRBJ2-2 and V is TRBV28; D might be TRBD2 (5 bases). V was clipped by 3 bases and J by 0 bases, with 8 bases between them. Per the germline V gene, CDR1 is MDHEN and CDR2 is SYDVKM. The CDR3 is 15 amino acids.